One sample yielded the 4 T cell receptor beta chains listed below, sequenced in a study of shared clonotypes between healthy human individuals. Naive CD8 populations comprised CD45RO-negative cells positively selected for CCR7, excluding terminally differentiated effector memory CD45RA+ cells. This table comes from immunoSEQ multiplex PCR, and its TCRdb copy is limited to in-frame clones, with some not included. The table has some 2,000,000 clones, about 95% seen once; the top ten hold 1.1%. Input material: naive CD8+ T cells sorted from blood. These receptors all come from a man younger than 35 in good health.

About this clone itself: An end of the junction differs from the germline gene, which may be a read error. The gene calls are TRBV6-6 and TRBJ1-2; D is uncertain. CDR3 size: 10 residues. Germline V lookup: CDR1 MNHNY, CDR2 SVGAGI (reference sequence). CDR3 coding DNA: TGTGCCAGCAGCCTGGATGGCTGCACCTTC. Translating it yields CASSLDGCTF.

The V and J genes are TRBV28 and TRBJ2-3; possibly TRBD1 or TRBD2 for D (5 bases each). Trimming removed 3 bases at V and 6 bases at J, with 13 bases between. CDR3 length: 14 amino acids. Germline CDR1 MDHEN, CDR2 SYDVKM. The CDR3 DNA sequence: TGTGCCAGCAGTTTCCGGGACGCGAAGGATACGCAGTATTTT. Residues: CASSFRDAKDTQYF.

The chain carries TRBV27 and TRBJ1-2; 9 bases fit TRBD1. CDR1 MNHEY and CDR2 SMNVEV come from the germline V gene (reference sequence). The length of the CDR3 is 16 residues. The ends lost 0 bases at V and 6 bases at J; junction bases unmatched: 8. The CDR3 DNA is TGTGCCAGCAGTTTATCGATTGGGGACAGGGTTAATGGCTACACCTTC. Amino acids: CASSLSIGDRVNGYTF.

The chain carries TRBV20-1 and TRBJ2-7; D unclear. The CDR3 is 11 residues long. Germline V gene data show CDR1 as DFQATT and CDR2 as SNEGSKA (reference sequence). The V and J ends lost 2 bases and 4 bases respectively, with 6 bases between them. The CDR3 bases are TGCAGTGCTAGATACGAATACGAGCAGTACTTC. Amino acids: CSARYEYEQYF.